A single sample is the source of the 26 T cell receptor beta chains below, sequenced in a study of beta chain features in type 1 diabetes (dated by TCRdb to the late 2010s). For these receptors, no antigen is known. Receptors were amplified or captured by the immunoSEQ multiplex PCR assay. The entire isolated RNA was reverse transcribed using the High Capacity cDNA Reverse Transcription Kit, and thus expressed TCRB transcripts were sequenced. Imported from immuneACCESS, the table was reduced by TCRdb to in-frame sequences with V and J called. These copies leave out some clones; in studies compared against another copy, an unresolved V gene accounts for under half, and the cause of the remainder is not known. This sample has more than 300,000 clones in its table, and over 7% of those were observed once. In total, the top ten clones hold approximately 1% of the sample. The full study reports these points: A moderate but significant shortening of TCRB CDR3 length was observed in type 1 diabetes patients in all four CD4+ subsets.

What was sequenced was central memory CD4+ T cells from blood. Source of these receptors: a young man with type 1 diabetes.

This sequence joins TRBV15 and TRBJ2-5; D assignment may be TRBD1 or TRBD2 (6 bases each). V was shortened by 5 bases and J by 5 bases, with 15 bases between the two germline ends. The CDR3 contains 14 residues. The germline CDR1 and CDR2 sequences are LNHNV and YYDKDF (reference sequence). CDR3 in amino acids: CATSLTGAQETQYF. As DNA, the CDR3 is TGTGCCACCAGCCTTACGGGGGCTCAGGAGACCCAGTACTTC. Filled out from reference TRBV15 and TRBJ2-5, the complete variable domain reads DAMVIQNPRYQVTQFGKPVTLSCSQTLNHNVMYWYQQKSSQAPKLLFHYYDKDFNNEADTPDNFQSRRPNTSFCFLDIRSPGLGDTAMYLCATSLTGAQETQYFGPGTRLLVL.

This clone appeared a few times. This sequence joins TRBV18 and TRBJ2-1; 11 bases are a match to TRBD2. The CDR3 sequence is 15 residues long. Trimming cost V 4 bases and J 8 bases; bases outside gene matches: 7. Germline CDR1 reads KGHSH; CDR2 reads LQKENI. The CDR3 bases are TGTGCCAGCTCACTAGGGACTAGCGGTCATCATGAGCAGTTCTTC. It specifies CASSLGTSGHHEQFF.

This chain uses TRBV6-5 with TRBJ2-3; possible D gene TRBD1, 5 bases. Germline CDR1 and CDR2: MNHEY and SVGAGI. Trimming took 5 bases from V and 9 from J, leaving 12 bases between them. The length of the CDR3 is 12 residues. CDR3 residues: CASSPGLRTQYF. The CDR3, as DNA: TGTGCCAGCAGTCCAGGGTTACGGACGCAGTATTTT.

V usage is TRBV5-6 and J usage is TRBJ1-5, with D perhaps matching TRBD1 (5 bases). Trimming took 4 bases from V and 4 from J, leaving 9 bases between them. The CDR3 length is 13 residues. Germline CDR1 reads SGHDT; CDR2 reads YYEEEE. The DNA of the CDR3 is TGTGCCAGCAGCCGGGACGGTAATCAGCCCCAGCATTTT. It is translated as CASSRDGNQPQHF.

This clone was seen a handful of times. This chain connects TRBV4-3 to TRBJ1-1; D is possibly TRBD1 (6 bases). The CDR3 spans 13 residues. Trimming cost V 0 bases and J 11 bases, with 13 bases left between them. Germline V CDR1 and CDR2: LGHNA, YSLEER. The CDR3 here is CASSQDTGLEAFF. The CDR3 bases are TGCGCCAGCAGCCAAGACACAGGGTTGGAGGCTTTCTTT.

V usage is TRBV9 and J usage is TRBJ2-5; 13 bases are a match to TRBD2. The V gene's germline CDR1 is SGDLS and CDR2 YYNGEE. The CDR3 sequence is 16 residues long. Germline trimming cut 4 bases from V and 4 bases from J; bases unmatched to any gene: 7. CDR3 bases: TGTGCCAGCAGCCCCCAGGGACTAGCGGGGTCAGAGACCCAGTACTTC. Translation: CASSPQGLAGSETQYF.

The CDR3 spells CASSKGGGVAEAFF. The CDR3 DNA reads as TGCGCCAGCAGCAAAGGTGGGGGGGTCGCTGAAGCTTTCTTT. The chain recombines TRBV4-3 with TRBJ1-1; possibly TRBD1 for D (5 bases). CDR1 and CDR2 (germline): LGHNA, YSLEER. CDR3 length equals 14 residues. The V gene lost 5 bases and the J gene lost 6 bases, with 16 bases spanning the gap.

The genes are TRBV5-1 and TRBJ1-1, with a possible D match to TRBD1 (6 bases). The CDR3 is made up of 14 amino acids. Germline V CDR1 and CDR2: SGHRS, YFSETQ. Between the trimmed V and J ends, which lost 6 bases and 3 bases, there was a span of 15 bases. The CDR3 here is CASIRGGLDTEAFF. The CDR3 bases are TGCGCCAGCATTCGAGGGGGATTGGACACTGAAGCTTTCTTT.

This clone was seen a few times. V is TRBV21-1 and J is TRBJ1-5; TRBD1, the D gene given by the table, was not confirmed from the DNA. TRBV21-1 is tagged as a pseudogene. This CDR3 is built from 14 residues. This CDR3 is CASSGQGGDQPQHF. In DNA, the CDR3 is TGTGCCAGCAGCGGACAGGGGGGGGATCAGCCCCAGCATTTT.

The chain is built from TRBV4-3 and TRBJ1-2; unclear D gene. The germline CDR1 and CDR2 sequences are LGHNA and YSLEER. V lost 0 bases to trimming and J lost 3 bases, with 11 bases between them. This CDR3 has 15 amino acids. CDR3 loop: CASSQDISRDYGYTF. DNA for the CDR3: TGCGCCAGCAGCCAAGACATTAGCCGGGACTATGGCTACACCTTC.

The sample holds many counts of this clone. The rearrangement joins TRBV29-1 to TRBJ2-1; 8 bases fit TRBD1. Germline CDR1 reads SQVTM; CDR2 reads ANQGSEA. V was pared by 0 bases and J by 8 bases, with 12 bases of the junction left unmatched. This CDR3 region has 16 residues. CDR3 residues: CSVEDSGGSTKDEQFF. CDR3 in DNA: TGCAGCGTTGAAGACTCAGGGGGCAGTACTAAGGATGAGCAGTTCTTC.

The sample holds a few counts of this clone. The V gene is TRBV11-2, the J gene TRBJ2-3; D uncertain. Germline V gene sequence: CDR1 SGHAT, CDR2 FQNNGV. Trimming stripped 2 bases from V and 6 bases from J, with 9 bases between. This CDR3 has 13 residues. This CDR3 is CASSLFTADTQYF. The CDR3 DNA follows: TGTGCCAGCAGCTTATTTACCGCTGATACGCAGTATTTT. Full variable domain (missing parts from reference TRBV11-2 and TRBJ2-3): EAGVAQSPRYKIIEKRQSVAFWCNPISGHATLYWYQQILGQGPKLLIQFQNNGVVDDSQLPKDRFSAERLKGVDSTLKIQPAKLEDSAVYLCASSLFTADTQYFGPGTRLTVL.

This clone was counted many times. This chain joins TRBV11-2 and TRBJ2-1, with TRBD2 identical over 11 bases. The length of the CDR3 is 17 residues. V was pared by 5 bases and J by 1 base, with 7 bases of the junction left unmatched. Germline CDR1 is SGHAT and CDR2 is FQNNGV. The CDR3 is CASSRVTSGGSYNEQFF. For the CDR3, the DNA is TGTGCCAGCAGCCGCGTAACTAGCGGGGGATCCTACAATGAGCAGTTCTTC.

The chain recombines TRBV30 with TRBJ2-1, with D uncertain. Germline V lookup: CDR1 GTSNPN, CDR2 SVGIG (reference sequence). The CDR3 length is 12 residues. V lost 1 base, J lost 8 bases, and 9 bases lay in between. DNA of the CDR3: TGTGCCTGGAGTGCAAGAGGCGATGAGCAGTTCTTC. Translation: CAWSARGDEQFF. Full variable domain (remainder filled in from reference TRBV30 and TRBJ2-1): SQTIHQWPATLVQPVGSPLSLECTVEGTSNPNLYWYRQAAGRGLQLLFYSVGIGQISSEVPQNLSASRPQDRQFILSSKKLLLSDSGFYLCAWSARGDEQFFGPGTRLTVL.

This clone was detected a few times. J is TRBJ2-5 and V is TRBV7-2, with 9 bases identical to TRBD1. The end of the DNA fits TRBJ2-7 better, so the J call may be wrong. CDR1 is SGHTA and CDR2 is FQGNSA in the germline V gene. CDR3 length: 14 amino acids. CDR3 residues: CASSLGGTGYEQYF. The CDR3, as DNA: TGTGCCAGCAGCTTAGGTGGGACAGGGTACGAGCAGTACTTC.

This clone has only a few counts. V and J are TRBV30 and TRBJ2-5; D ambiguous. This CDR3 has 12 residues. The germline CDR1 and CDR2 sequences are GTSNPN and SVGIG (reference sequence). The V end lost 1 base, the J end lost 3 bases, and 6 bases lay between the germline ends. The CDR3 bases are TGTGCCTGGAGTGGTCCGAAAGAGACCCAGTACTTC. Protein: CAWSGPKETQYF.

The chain links TRBV27 to TRBJ2-1; D call uncertain. V lost 8 bases, J lost 7 bases, and 6 bases lay in between. Germline V CDR1 and CDR2: MNHEY, SMNVEV (reference sequence). This CDR3 is 10 amino acids long. The CDR3 DNA sequence: TGTGCCAGCGGGCGGAATGAGCAGTTCTTC. Amino acids: CASGRNEQFF.

Note on this clone: This specimen includes other DNA sequences encoding the same CDR3. This chain links TRBV5-1 with TRBJ2-1; possibly TRBD2 for D (5 bases). The germline V and J ends were trimmed by 0 bases and 1 base, with 5 bases remaining between them. The CDR3 is made up of 14 amino acids. Germline loops: CDR1 SGHRS, CDR2 YFSETQ. CDR3 in amino acids: CASSLGGSYNEQFF. The DNA for the CDR3 is TGCGCCAGCAGCTTGGGAGGGTCCTACAATGAGCAGTTCTTC.

The chain is built from TRBV9 and TRBJ2-3; no clear D. Looked up from germline, CDR1 is SGDLS and CDR2 is YYNGEE. The CDR3 sequence is 13 residues long. V dropped 1 base and J dropped 5 bases, with 8 bases sitting between them. The DNA of the CDR3 is TGTGCCAGCAGCGTAAATTTTGGAGATACGCAGTATTTT. Its translation: CASSVNFGDTQYF.

This clone was seen only a few times. The chain combines TRBV30 with TRBJ2-2; 7 bases align to TRBD1. With 3 bases clipped from V and 7 bases from J, the junction kept 8 bases outside the gene matches. The germline V gene encodes CDR1 GTSNPN and CDR2 SVGIG (reference sequence). The CDR3 loop spans 14 amino acids. CDR3 bases: TGTGCCTGGAGAGCCCAGGGGGTCGGCGGGGAGCTGTTTTTT. Amino acid sequence: CAWRAQGVGGELFF.

A few counts support this clone. An end of the junction differs from the germline gene, which may be a read error. The V call is TRBV5-4, the J call TRBJ1-2, with D unresolved. Germline values: CDR1 SGHNT, CDR2 YYREEE (reference sequence). This CDR3 has 15 residues. The CDR3 bases are TGCGCCAGCAGCCAAGCTCGCGGGGTGAGCTATGGCTACACCTTC. Encoded protein: CASSQARGVSYGYTF.

The V call is TRBV18, the J call TRBJ2-2, with D possibly matching TRBD1 (5 bases). The CDR3 sequence is 17 residues long. Germline-derived CDR1 and CDR2 are KGHSH and LQKENI. Trimming took 0 bases from V and 4 from J, leaving 15 bases between them. CDR3 sequence (DNA): TGTGCCAGCTCACCACCCGCCAGGGCGGTAGGCACCGGGGAGCTGTTTTTT. This translates into CASSPPARAVGTGELFF.

This chain uses TRBV5-4 with TRBJ2-3; the match to TRBD2 covers 9 bases. Germline V gene data show CDR1 as SGHNT and CDR2 as YYREEE (reference sequence). CDR3 length equals 14 residues. Losses at the gene ends were 4 bases for V and 8 bases for J; bases not matched to a gene: 8. This CDR3 reads CASSPGSSGITQYF. CDR3 coding DNA: TGTGCCAGCAGCCCCGGTTCTAGCGGGATTACGCAGTATTTT. Together with reference TRBV5-4 and TRBJ2-3, the CDR3 gives the full variable domain: ETGVTQSPTHLIKTRGQQVTLRCSSQSGHNTVSWYQQALGQGPQFIFQYYREEENGRGNFPPRFSGLQFPNYSSELNVNALELDDSALYLCASSPGSSGITQYFGPGTRLTVL.

The sample holds a few counts of this clone. The identical CDR3 is also encoded by other nucleotide sequences in the sample. The V gene is TRBV7-2, the J gene TRBJ2-7; D is undetermined. Germline V CDR1 and CDR2: SGHTA, FQGNSA. V was clipped by 2 bases and J by 6 bases, with 8 bases between them. There are 12 residues in the CDR3. The CDR3 DNA follows: TGTGCCAGCAGCTTATTGAGAGGCGAGCAGTACTTC. Translation: CASSLLRGEQYF.

The gene calls are TRBV11-3 and TRBJ2-4; perhaps D is TRBD1 or TRBD2 (5 bases each). The V and J ends lost 4 bases and 8 bases respectively, with 12 bases between them. From germline, CDR1 is SGHNT and CDR2 YENEEA. The CDR3 covers 13 residues. CDR3 protein: CASSSGHGDIQYF. As DNA, the CDR3 is TGTGCCAGCAGCTCAGGGCACGGGGACATTCAGTACTTC.

This clone occurred many times. The V and J genes are TRBV9 and TRBJ1-4, with D possibly matching TRBD1 (6 bases). V gave up 0 bases and J gave up 6 bases, with 9 bases separating them. There are 14 residues in the CDR3. The V gene's germline CDR1 is SGDLS and CDR2 YYNGEE. The CDR3 sequence is CASSVAGGDEKLFF. The CDR3 DNA reads TGTGCCAGCAGCGTAGCTGGGGGCGATGAAAAACTGTTTTTT.